This TCR beta chain was profiled in a study of CD8+CD57+ T cells in acquired aplastic anemia. Findings and caveats of the study: Found in both controls and patients were almost 30 CD8+ CDR3 sequences.

Points on this clonotype: The target antigen is unknown.

Germline V gene lookup returns CDR1 SGHTA and CDR2 FQGNSA. The trim removed 4 bases at V and 0 bases at J, leaving 3 bases unmatched. There are 15 residues in the CDR3. The study profiled TCR beta VDJ and CDR3 using genomic DNA as template. One entry per CDR3 protein results from TCRdb running MiXCR on the reads. The sample lists over 150,000 distinct CDR3 sequences; less than 50% were seen once. CD8+CD57+ cell expansion had been shown by flow cytometry in patients chosen for sequencing. The gene calls are TRBV7-2 and TRBJ2-5, with 9 bases identical to TRBD2. Source material: sorted CD4+, CD8+, or CD8+CD57+ T cells (not recorded which) from PBMCs. This clonotype was sampled from a human donor with aplastic anemia. CDR3 nucleotide sequence: TGTGCCAGCAGCTCGCTAGCGGGGCACCAAGAGACCCAGTACTTC. As protein: CASSSLAGHQETQYF. Full variable domain (remainder filled in from reference TRBV7-2 and TRBJ2-5): GAGVSQSPSNKVTEKGKDVELRCDPISGHTALYWYRQSLGQGLEFLIYFQGNSAPDKSGLPSDRFSAERTGGSVSTLTIQRTQQEDSAVYLCASSSLAGHQETQYFGPGTRLLVL.